The 12 T cell receptor beta chains below all came from one sample that was sequenced in a study of T cells in Graves' hyperthyroidism and ophthalmopathy. RNA transcripts gave rise to amplified TCR beta CDR3 regions. The HTBI primer set drove a first-round RT-PCR of the TCR CDR3. TCRdb independently ran MiXCR on the multiplex PCR reads; one entry per CDR3 protein. The sample records approximately 510,000 distinct CDR3 sequences, about 20% being singletons. Sequences were obtained from blood. The receptors were gathered from a man aged 18 to 30 with Graves' hyperthyroidism.

The chain employs TRBV14 and TRBJ2-5; tentatively, D is TRBD1 (7 bases). Trimming removed 0 bases from V and 5 bases from J, with 16 bases in between. CDR1 and CDR2 from the germline V gene are SGHDN and FVKESK. This CDR3 is 16 amino acids long. The CDR3 DNA sequence: TGTGCCAGCAGCCAAGAATGGAACAGGGGAGGTGAGACCCAGTACTTC. Protein: CASSQEWNRGGETQYF.

The table lists this clonotype with a few counts. The chain has TRBV19 and TRBJ2-5; tentative D call: TRBD1 (6 bases). This CDR3 has 13 amino acids. The germline CDR1 and CDR2 sequences are LNHDA and SQIVND (reference sequence). Trimming pared 3 bases from V and 5 bases from J, leaving 10 bases between. DNA of the CDR3: TGTGCCAGTAGTATTCTGACAGGCGAGACCCAGTACTTC. Protein: CASSILTGETQYF.

The chain is built from TRBV28 and TRBJ2-2, with D tentatively TRBD1 or TRBD2 (5 bases each). CDR3 size: 16 residues. Trimming pared 7 bases from V and 6 bases from J, leaving 21 bases between. The germline V gene has CDR1 MDHEN and CDR2 SYDVKM. CDR3 coding DNA: TGTGCCAGCATTTTTTCCTCCGGGACCAGACCCGGGGAGCTGTTTTTT. It codes for CASIFSSGTRPGELFF.

The chain combines TRBV2 with TRBJ1-2; 9 positions agree with TRBD1. This CDR3 contains 15 residues. V shed 7 bases, J shed 5 bases, and the junction held 11 bases outside the gene matches. CDR1 and CDR2 (germline): SNHLY, FYNNEI. The CDR3 sequence: CASNRGQGRLYGYTF. In DNA form, the CDR3 reads TGTGCCAGCAACCGCGGACAGGGGAGACTGTATGGCTACACCTTC.

This clonotype was detected ten times or more. The chain links TRBV10-3 to TRBJ1-5, with 7 positions matching TRBD1. Germline CDR1 ENHRY, CDR2 SYGVKD. CDR3 length equals 14 residues. V was clipped by 5 bases and J by 5 bases; unmatched bases: 6. The CDR3 region has the DNA TGTGCCATCAGTAGGGACAGTAACGATCAGCCCCAGCATTTT. This codes for CAISRDSNDQPQHF.

This clonotype was seen at least ten times. The chain couples TRBV19 to TRBJ1-5; possibly TRBD1 for D (5 bases). Germline loops: CDR1 LNHDA, CDR2 SQIVND (reference sequence). The CDR3 has 18 residues. The V and J ends lost 8 bases and 2 bases respectively, with 25 bases between them. The CDR3, as DNA: TGTGCCAGTGGGGGGTTGGGGCAGGGAAGAAGGGGCAATCAGCCCCAGCATTTT. This gives the protein CASGGLGQGRRGNQPQHF.

This clonotype was observed many times. The chain couples TRBV5-4 to TRBJ1-1; no clear D gene. CDR3 length equals 13 residues. Trimming took off 3 bases at V and 5 bases at J, with 11 bases between the two ends. Germline V gene lookup returns CDR1 SGHNT and CDR2 YYREEE (reference sequence). In DNA form, the CDR3 reads TGTGCCAGCAGCTATGACCCGGGGACTGAAGCTTTCTTT. Translating gives CASSYDPGTEAFF.

This clonotype occurred many times. This sequence joins TRBV6-1 and TRBJ1-5, with a tentative D call TRBD1 (5 bases). V lost 6 bases, J lost 9 bases, and 15 bases lay in between. Germline V gives CDR1 MNHNS, CDR2 SASEGT. The CDR3 contains 13 residues. CDR3 residues: CASSDLGGWPQHF. CDR3 nucleotide sequence: TGTGCCAGCAGCGATCTGGGGGGTTGGCCCCAGCATTTT.

This clonotype was found many times. J is TRBJ1-1 and V is TRBV28, with D unresolved. The CDR3 covers 15 residues. Trimming took 1 base from V and 2 from J, leaving 11 bases between them. Germline V gives CDR1 MDHEN, CDR2 SYDVKM. The chain's CDR3 is CASSLYGEINTEAFF. The CDR3 DNA is TGTGCCAGCAGTTTATACGGGGAAATAAACACTGAAGCTTTCTTT.

At least ten counts were recorded for this clonotype. The chain uses TRBV27 and TRBJ1-1; TRBD1 is a possible D gene (5 bases). V dropped 3 bases and J dropped 4 bases, with 18 bases sitting between them. The CDR3 spans 16 residues. The V gene's germline CDR1 is MNHEY and CDR2 SMNVEV (reference sequence). As DNA, the CDR3 is TGTGCCAGCAGTTTCTTTATGGGGGAGAGGGGCACTGAAGCTTTCTTT. Amino acid sequence: CASSFFMGERGTEAFF.

The chain combines TRBV20-1 with TRBJ2-7; 10 positions agree with TRBD2. The ends lost 0 bases at V and 3 bases at J; junction bases unmatched: 5. The germline V gene encodes CDR1 DFQATT and CDR2 SNEGSKA (reference sequence). The CDR3 length is 15 residues. This CDR3 reads CSARDSRTSGYEQYF. CDR3 DNA: TGCAGTGCTAGAGATTCCCGGACTAGCGGCTACGAGCAGTACTTC.

V is TRBV7-3 and J is TRBJ2-2; D ambiguous. Trimming took off 2 bases at V and 8 bases at J, with 9 bases between the two ends. CDR1 is SGHTA, CDR2 FQGTGA, per germline. The CDR3 covers 13 residues. The CDR3 bases are TGTGCCAGCAGCTTATCAGCTGGGGGGGAGCTGTTTTTT. The encoded protein is CASSLSAGGELFF.